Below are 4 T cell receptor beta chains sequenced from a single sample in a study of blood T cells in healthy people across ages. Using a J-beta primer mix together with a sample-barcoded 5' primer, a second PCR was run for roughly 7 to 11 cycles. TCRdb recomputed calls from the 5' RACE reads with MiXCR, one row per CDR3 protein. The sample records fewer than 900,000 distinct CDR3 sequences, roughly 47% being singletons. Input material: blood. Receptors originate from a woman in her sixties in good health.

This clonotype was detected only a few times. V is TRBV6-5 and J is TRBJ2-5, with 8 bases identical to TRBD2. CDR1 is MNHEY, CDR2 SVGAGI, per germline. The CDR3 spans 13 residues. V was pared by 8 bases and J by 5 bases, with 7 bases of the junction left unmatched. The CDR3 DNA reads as TGTGCCAGCCAATCTAGCGGGTGGGAGACCCAGTACTTC. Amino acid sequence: CASQSSGWETQYF.

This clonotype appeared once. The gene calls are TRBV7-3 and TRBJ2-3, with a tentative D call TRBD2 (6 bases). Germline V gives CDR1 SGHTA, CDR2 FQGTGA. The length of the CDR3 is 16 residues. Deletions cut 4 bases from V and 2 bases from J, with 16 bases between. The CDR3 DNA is TGTGCCAGCAGCTCGGGAGCTAGCGTGTTCACAGATACGCAGTATTTT. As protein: CASSSGASVFTDTQYF. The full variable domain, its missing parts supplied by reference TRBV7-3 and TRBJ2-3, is GAGVSQTPSNKVTEKGKYVELRCDPISGHTALYWYRQSLGQGPEFLIYFQGTGAADDSGLPNDRFFAVRPEGSVSTLKIQRTERGDSAVYLCASSSGASVFTDTQYFGPGTRLTVL.

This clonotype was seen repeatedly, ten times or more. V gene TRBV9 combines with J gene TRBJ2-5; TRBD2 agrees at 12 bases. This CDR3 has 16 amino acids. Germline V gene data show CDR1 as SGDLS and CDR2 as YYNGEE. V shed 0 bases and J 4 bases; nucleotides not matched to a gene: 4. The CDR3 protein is CASSVDPSGGAETQYF. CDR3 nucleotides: TGTGCCAGCAGCGTAGATCCTAGCGGGGGGGCAGAGACCCAGTACTTC. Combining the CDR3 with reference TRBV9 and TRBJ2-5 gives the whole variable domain DSGVTQTPKHLITATGQRVTLRCSPRSGDLSVYWYQQSLDQGLQFLIQYYNGEERAKGNILERFSAQQFPDLHSELNLSSLELGDSALYFCASSVDPSGGAETQYFGPGTRLLVL.

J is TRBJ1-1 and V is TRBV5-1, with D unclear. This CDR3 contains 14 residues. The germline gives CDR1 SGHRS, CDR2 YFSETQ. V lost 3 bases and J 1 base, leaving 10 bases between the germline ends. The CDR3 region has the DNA TGCGCCAGCAGCTCTCCGCGGGAGAACACTGAAGCTTTCTTT. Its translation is CASSSPRENTEAFF.